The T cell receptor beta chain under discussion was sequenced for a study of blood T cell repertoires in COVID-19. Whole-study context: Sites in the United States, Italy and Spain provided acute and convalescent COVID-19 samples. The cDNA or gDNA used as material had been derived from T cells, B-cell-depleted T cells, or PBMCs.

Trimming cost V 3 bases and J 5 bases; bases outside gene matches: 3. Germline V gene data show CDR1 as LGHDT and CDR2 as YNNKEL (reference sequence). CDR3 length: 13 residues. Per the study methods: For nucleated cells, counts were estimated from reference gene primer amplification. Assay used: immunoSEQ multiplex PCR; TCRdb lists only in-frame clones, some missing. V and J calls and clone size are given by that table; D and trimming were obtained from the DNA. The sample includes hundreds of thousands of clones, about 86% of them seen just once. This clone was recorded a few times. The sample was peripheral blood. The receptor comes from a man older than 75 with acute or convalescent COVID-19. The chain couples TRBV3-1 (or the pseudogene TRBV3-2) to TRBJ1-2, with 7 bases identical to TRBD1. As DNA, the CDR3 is TGTGCCAGCAGCCAGGGGGACAGTTATGGCTACACCTTC. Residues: CASSQGDSYGYTF.